Presented here are 10 T cell receptor beta chains from one specimen sequenced in a study of T cells expressing NK-cell markers (dated by TCRdb to the early 2020s). Receptor libraries were prepared by 5' RACE. Reads for this sample came from an Illumina HiSeq 2000. The reads, reprocessed by TCRdb, yield one row per CDR3 protein sequence and no DNA. The table for this sample lists 500,000 to 600,000 distinct CDR3 sequences. Approximately 4% of the sample rests with the top ten. The sample was blood T cells: a sorted CD56 or NKG2C T cell subset, CD4+ or CD8+ T cells, or bulk PBMC T cells (not recorded which). The origin of the receptors is a man aged 18 to 29 in good health. Donor details come from another sample of the same person, matched by shared clones.

The gene calls are TRBV6-5 and TRBJ1-1; TCRdb indicates TRBD1, and absent DNA this call remains unverified. Germline V CDR1 and CDR2: MNHEY, SVGAGI. The CDR3 sequence is 15 residues long. CDR3 sequence reads: CASSYGYQGNTEAFF.

The gene calls are TRBV30 and TRBJ1-1; absent DNA, TCRdb's TRBD1 call cannot be checked. The CDR3 extends over 14 amino acids. Germline values: CDR1 GTSNPN, CDR2 SVGIG (reference sequence). This CDR3 is CAWSGEQGVTEAFF.

CDR3 in amino acids: CASSFIGQGARNGELFF. The chain combines TRBV27 with TRBJ2-2; TCRdb names TRBD1, which stays unverified in the absence of DNA. The germline V gene encodes CDR1 MNHEY and CDR2 SMNVEV (reference sequence). The CDR3 totals 17 residues.

The chain couples TRBV30 to TRBJ2-7; TCRdb designates TRBD1, a call that cannot be tested without DNA. From germline, CDR1 is GTSNPN and CDR2 SVGIG (reference sequence). The CDR3 is 13 residues long. The CDR3 reads CAWSWAALREQYF.

This chain links TRBV28 with TRBJ1-1; TCRdb names TRBD1, which stays unverified in the absence of DNA. This CDR3 region has 16 residues. Germline loops: CDR1 MDHEN, CDR2 SYDVKM. The CDR3 loop is CASSAPGQVVNTEAFF.

V is TRBV12-3 or TRBV12-4 and J is TRBJ2-1; TCRdb indicates TRBD2, and absent DNA this call remains unverified. The CDR3 runs 17 residues. The CDR3: CASSPRGSGVTYNEQFF.

The chain uses TRBV9 and TRBJ2-7; the D gene TCRdb calls, TRBD1, cannot be checked with no DNA. Per germline, CDR1 SGDLS and CDR2 YYNGEE. This CDR3 has 15 residues. CDR3 in amino acids: CASSQGGGSSYEQYF. Combining the CDR3 with reference TRBV9 and TRBJ2-7 gives the whole variable domain DSGVTQTPKHLITATGQRVTLRCSPRSGDLSVYWYQQSLDQGLQFLIQYYNGEERAKGNILERFSAQQFPDLHSELNLSSLELGDSALYFCASSQGGGSSYEQYFGPGTRLTVT.

This chain links TRBV14 with TRBJ2-7; TCRdb designates TRBD1, a call that cannot be tested without DNA. Germline V lookup: CDR1 SGHDN, CDR2 FVKESK. The CDR3 loop spans 14 amino acids. CDR3 sequence reads: CASSQDTDRDEQYF.

The chain has TRBV28 and TRBJ2-6. The CDR3 totals 15 residues. Germline V gene data show CDR1 as MDHEN and CDR2 as SYDVKM. The CDR3 protein is CASSYPGPGANVLTF.

The J gene is TRBJ2-1, the V gene TRBV5-1; the TCRdb call, TRBD1, lacks DNA for checking. The CDR3 sequence is 15 residues long. CDR1 and CDR2 from the germline V gene are SGHRS and YFSETQ. The CDR3 protein is CASRGRDRGPVEQFF. Filled out from reference TRBV5-1 and TRBJ2-1, the complete variable domain reads KAGVTQTPRYLIKTRGQQVTLSCSPISGHRSVSWYQQTPGQGLQFLFEYFSETQRNKGNFPGRFSGRQFSNSRSEMNVSTLELGDSALYLCASRGRDRGPVEQFFGPGTRLTVL.